The T cell receptor (beta chain) under discussion was sequenced for a study of CD8 T cell repertoires and HIV-1 epitope variants (dated by TCRdb to between 2020 and 2021). About the investigation overall: In separate culture wells, T cells were stimulated with each of twenty-five peptides that represented autologous and known Gag and Nef epitope variants. A CMV, EBV and flu peptide pool, the Ebola AY9 epitope as negative control, and a no-peptide well were included as control conditions. The epitopes tested were three Gag epitope families plus Nef HW9 and YT9. T cells were enriched using the EasySep Human T Cell Enrichment Kit and were co-cultured with equal numbers of autologous T cell-negative cells serving as antigen-presenting cells. Cultures were maintained for approximately nine days in IMDM with gentamicin, and half-media changes adding IL-2, IL-7 and IL-15 were performed on days 3 and 7. An aliquot of 1M T cells was set aside as an uncultured baseline condition, separate from the roughly 87 T cell cultures. Running each culture condition in triplicate, except for one peptide done in duplicate, gave a total of about 80 T cell cultures. General findings and caveats noted by the study authors: The assay identified only TCR beta chains and indicated proliferation to antigen, not T cell function or cytokine profile. Under 10 antigen-specific TCR beta clonotypes were identified, of which about six appeared to be cross-reactive for autologous or known escape epitope variants. A handful of clonotypes recognized the Nef KF9 family and one the HW9 family, with no responses to the TAALDMSHF plasma variant.

The CDR3, cysteine through phenylalanine, is 16 amino acids long. Only the CDR3 part of the read is kept: 48 bases, read in frame from the first base. V lost 3 bases and J lost 4 bases; the stretch between them is 15 bases long. Looking up the germline V gene yields CDR1 MDHEN and CDR2 SYDVKM. The immunoSEQ platform was used to sequence TCR beta CDR3 regions at survey depth. The QIAamp DNA micro kit was used to extract genomic DNA from every cultured and uncultured CD8+ T cell population. The published analysis was carried out like this. Samples with fewer than 5,000 productive reads were excluded, which removed about 6.5% of the roughly 80 HIV peptide-stimulated cultures. A MANAFEST web app trimmed sequences to CDR3 and removed nonproductive sequences, CDR3s under 5 amino acids, and those not starting C or ending F/W. Clonotypes were classified as antigen-specific only if expansion was observed in at least 2 of 3 replicates versus the no-peptide control at FDR 0.01, only within one epitope family. A frequency at least fivefold higher than in wells stimulated with peptides from other epitope families was additionally required for specific clonotypes. TCRdb limited this immuneACCESS table to in-frame rearrangements with V and J called. A share of clones is missing; checked studies link under half to unresolved V genes, and the rest is unexplained. V and J calls and clone size are those listed in that table; D and trimming were worked out from the DNA. The sample table contains 4,600 or so clones; only one count was recorded for about 67% of them. The top ten hold 45% to 55% of the sample.

Comments on this clone: Its antigen is still unknown. No much larger clone is present one base from it, and per-base qualities are unavailable.

The EasySep Human CD8+ T Cell Enrichment Kit was used on day 10 to isolate CD8+ T cells from every culture. This sequence was found in a male donor with HIV. The specimen sequenced was cultured CD8+ T cells derived from PBMCs. Here the chain combines TRBV28 and TRBJ2-2, with no reliable assignment of the D segment. The CDR3 has the sequence CASSLWAEGSTGELFF. The sequenced DNA is TGTGCCAGCAGTTTGTGGGCGGAAGGGTCCACCGGGGAGCTGTTTTTT.